The 19 T cell receptor beta chains below were found in one sample sequenced in a study of blood T cell repertoires in COVID-19. Using immunoSEQ multiplex PCR, the repertoire was profiled, and TCRdb retains in-frame clones only, with some absent. The sample holds approximately 170,000 clones, approximately 82% seen once. The material sequenced was peripheral blood. Receptor source: an older man who had recovered from COVID-19.

This chain connects TRBV28 to TRBJ2-7, with D possibly being TRBD1 (6 bases). The CDR3 is made up of 11 amino acids. V lost 7 bases and J lost 5, with 9 bases in between. Germline CDR1 reads MDHEN; CDR2 reads SYDVKM. CDR3 region: CASNYRDEQYF. CDR3 nucleotide sequence: TGTGCCAGCAACTACAGGGACGAGCAGTACTTC.

The V gene is TRBV6-6, the J gene TRBJ1-1; TRBD1 agrees at 11 bases. The CDR3 totals 15 residues. Germline trimming cut 2 bases from V and 12 bases from J; bases unmatched to any gene: 11. CDR1 is MNHNY and CDR2 is SVGAGI in the germline V gene (reference sequence). CDR3 sequence (DNA): TGTGCCAGCAGTTACGCTATGGGGACAGGGGGTCTGACTTTCTTT. It encodes CASSYAMGTGGLTFF.

J is TRBJ1-1 and V is TRBV27; TRBD1 might be the D (5 bases). Germline V lookup: CDR1 MNHEY, CDR2 SMNVEV (reference sequence). Trimming left V 5 bases short and J 4 bases short, with 20 bases between. The CDR3 loop spans 16 amino acids. The CDR3 sequence: CASSGDWRRGGTEAFF. The CDR3 DNA reads as TGTGCCAGCAGTGGGGACTGGCGAAGGGGTGGCACTGAAGCTTTCTTT.

This clone was detected a few times. In DNA form, the CDR3 reads TGTGCCAGCAGCCTAGACAATCAGCCCCAGCATTTT. This encodes CASSLDNQPQHF. The chain employs TRBV6-6 and TRBJ1-5; D is unclear. The germline gives CDR1 MNHNY, CDR2 SVGAGI (reference sequence). V shed 6 bases and J shed 3 bases, with 6 bases lying between them. The CDR3 totals 12 residues.

This clone is a singleton in its sample. The chain carries TRBV6-1 and TRBJ1-3; D unresolved. CDR1 is MNHNS, CDR2 SASEGT, per germline. Deletions cut 3 bases from V and 0 bases from J, with 3 bases between. The CDR3 spans 13 residues. The CDR3 here is CASSESSGNTIYF. The CDR3 coding sequence is TGTGCCAGCAGTGAGAGCTCTGGAAACACCATATATTTT.

This clone was detected once. The chain has TRBV5-1 and TRBJ2-2; maybe TRBD1 (5 bases). Germline V gives CDR1 SGHRS, CDR2 YFSETQ. The CDR3 loop spans 16 amino acids. V gave up 0 bases and J gave up 3 bases, with 12 bases separating them. CDR3 in DNA: TGCGCCAGCAGCTTGGCTGGTGGGGCGTACACCGGGGAGCTGTTTTTT. Its translation: CASSLAGGAYTGELFF.

The CDR3 sequence is CASSISGTSGNEQYF. The CDR3 DNA reads as TGTGCCAGCTCAATATCCGGGACTAGCGGGAACGAGCAGTACTTC. J is TRBJ2-7 and V is TRBV18; 13 bases agree with TRBD2. Per the germline V gene, CDR1 is KGHSH and CDR2 is LQKENI. This CDR3 region has 15 residues. The trim removed 5 bases at V and 5 bases at J, leaving 6 bases unmatched.

This chain links TRBV28 with TRBJ1-2; TRBD1 is a possible D gene (5 bases). Per germline, CDR1 MDHEN and CDR2 SYDVKM. The CDR3 is made up of 13 amino acids. Deletions cut 8 bases from V and 4 bases from J, with 14 bases between. The CDR3: CASSDSSGYGYTF. The CDR3 DNA follows: TGTGCCAGCTCTGACAGTTCGGGCTATGGCTACACCTTC.

Turning to this clone: Other DNA variants within this sample encode the same CDR3. The gene calls are TRBV5-1 and TRBJ2-2; tentatively, D is TRBD2 (5 bases). The CDR3 has 14 residues. The germline CDR1 and CDR2 sequences are SGHRS and YFSETQ. V lost 0 bases and J 4 bases, leaving 7 bases between the germline ends. The CDR3 loop is CASSLGAATGELFF. DNA of the CDR3: TGCGCCAGCAGCTTGGGAGCGGCCACCGGGGAGCTGTTTTTT. The full variable domain, in which reference TRBV5-1 and TRBJ2-2 provide the parts outside the CDR3, is KAGVTQTPRYLIKTRGQQVTLSCSPISGHRSVSWYQQTPGQGLQFLFEYFSETQRNKGNFPGRFSGRQFSNSRSEMNVSTLELGDSALYLCASSLGAATGELFFGEGSRLTVL.

The chain employs TRBV7-2 and TRBJ2-5, with D perhaps TRBD1 (5 bases). This CDR3 is built from 17 residues. Germline V gene data show CDR1 as SGHTA and CDR2 as FQGNSA. Trimming took off 1 base at V and 1 base at J, with 16 bases between the two ends. The CDR3: CASSLGVTGSPQETQYF. CDR3 DNA sequence: TGTGCCAGCAGCTTAGGAGTTACAGGATCACCCCAAGAGACCCAGTACTTC.

The rearrangement links TRBV2 to TRBJ2-2, with 7 bases lining up with TRBD1. The germline V gene encodes CDR1 SNHLY and CDR2 FYNNEI. J lost 5 bases, V lost 2 bases, and 8 bases had no gene match. CDR3 length: 16 residues. The CDR3 spells CASSEQGERYTGELFF. The CDR3 DNA reads TGTGCCAGCAGTGAACAGGGGGAGCGATATACCGGGGAGCTGTTTTTT.

The chain uses TRBV28 and TRBJ2-7; 8 nucleotides line up with TRBD1. Trimming removed 8 bases from V and 7 bases from J; junction bases left unmatched: 13. This CDR3 has 14 residues. The germline V gene encodes CDR1 MDHEN and CDR2 SYDVKM. CDR3 amino acids: CASRRTGRGGEQYF. The CDR3 DNA follows: TGTGCCAGCCGGCGGACAGGGCGGGGAGGAGAGCAGTACTTC.

V usage is TRBV18 and J usage is TRBJ2-2; 7 nucleotides agree with TRBD2. The V gene's germline CDR1 is KGHSH and CDR2 LQKENI. J was trimmed by 3 bases and V by 6 bases; bases with no gene match: 7. The CDR3 sequence is 15 residues long. The CDR3 region has the DNA TGTGCCAGCTCTCCCGGCCGGGAGGACACCGGGGAGCTGTTTTTT. It specifies CASSPGREDTGELFF.

This chain connects TRBV9 to TRBJ2-2; D perhaps matches TRBD2 (7 bases). V was pared by 0 bases and J by 1 base, with 10 bases between. Per germline, CDR1 SGDLS and CDR2 YYNGEE. This CDR3 has 16 residues. The CDR3: CASSVVGGQNTGELFF. The CDR3 nucleotides are TGTGCCAGCAGCGTAGTCGGGGGGCAGAACACCGGGGAGCTGTTTTTT.

The chain uses TRBV10-3 and TRBJ2-2; TRBD1 is a possible D gene (6 bases). Germline-derived CDR1 and CDR2 are ENHRY and SYGVKD. The CDR3 sequence is 16 residues long. Trimming pared 0 bases from V and 2 bases from J, leaving 10 bases between. The CDR3, as DNA: TGTGCCATCAGTGAGTCCCGGGACACCAACACCGGGGAGCTGTTTTTT. Translation: CAISESRDTNTGELFF.

This clone came up a few times. The rearrangement joins TRBV9 to TRBJ2-2; D might be TRBD2 (6 bases). In germline, CDR1 is SGDLS, CDR2 YYNGEE. Trimming pared 0 bases from V and 4 bases from J, leaving 16 bases between. The CDR3 runs to 17 residues. CDR3 region: CASSVVLAPKVTGELFF. The CDR3, as DNA: TGTGCCAGCAGCGTAGTGCTAGCGCCCAAGGTCACCGGGGAGCTGTTTTTT. Based on the CDR3 plus reference TRBV9 and TRBJ2-2, the full variable domain is DSGVTQTPKHLITATGQRVTLRCSPRSGDLSVYWYQQSLDQGLQFLIQYYNGEERAKGNILERFSAQQFPDLHSELNLSSLELGDSALYFCASSVVLAPKVTGELFFGEGSRLTVL.

The chain recombines TRBV7-6 with TRBJ1-6, with unresolved D. The CDR3 extends over 14 amino acids. V was shortened by 6 bases and J by 6 bases, with 12 bases between the two germline ends. Per the germline V gene, CDR1 is SGHVS and CDR2 is FNYEAQ. The CDR3 reads CASRQTPLNSPLHF. The CDR3 DNA reads TGTGCCAGCAGACAGACCCCGCTTAATTCACCCCTCCACTTT.

V gene TRBV6-4 combines with J gene TRBJ2-2; weak D call: TRBD1 (5 bases). Trimming took off 5 bases at V and 2 bases at J, with 9 bases between the two ends. This CDR3 has 14 residues. From germline, CDR1 is MRHNA and CDR2 SNTAGT. The CDR3 DNA reads TGTGCCAGCAGTCCCGGACATAACACCGGGGAGCTGTTTTTT. Translating gives CASSPGHNTGELFF.

This clone has only one observation. This rearrangement joins TRBV3-1 (or the pseudogene TRBV3-2) to TRBJ2-2; 7 bases are a match to TRBD2. Trimming cost V 2 bases and J 3 bases; bases outside gene matches: 6. In germline, CDR1 is LGHDT, CDR2 YNNKEL (reference sequence). There are 16 residues in the CDR3. The CDR3 DNA reads TGTGCCAGCAGCCAACTGGGGACTACCTACACCGGGGAGCTGTTTTTT. Protein sequence: CASSQLGTTYTGELFF.